This T cell receptor beta chain originates from a study of cytomegalovirus exposure and HLA in healthy donors. Notes on the study in general: Reportedly, fewer N-insertions than the approximately 690-donor mean appeared in an Asian-associated ancestry cluster in a later analysis. Later on, an analysis tied over 15,000 TCR beta sequences to HLA alleles at 0.05 false discovery rate. There were a few CMV-associated chains whose specificity for CMV antigens was confirmed in vitro.

V gave up 0 bases and J gave up 9 bases, with 6 bases separating them. CDR1 and CDR2 (germline): LNHNV, YYDKDF (reference sequence). CDR3 length: 12 residues. 13 Jbeta primers and 60 Vbeta primers were used for the PCR. Only in-frame clones appear in the TCRdb table, and some are missing; sequencing was by immunoSEQ multiplex PCR. The sample records 100,000 to 150,000 clones, approximately 68% being singletons. In the case of this clone: What it binds is unknown.

The sample comprised PBMCs. The clonotype was recovered from a man between 25 and 39 years old in good health and CMV-seropositive. This chain links TRBV15 with TRBJ2-1; no clear D. The chain's CDR3 is CATSRDRAEQFF. DNA for the CDR3: TGTGCCACCAGCAGAGATCGCGCTGAGCAGTTCTTC.